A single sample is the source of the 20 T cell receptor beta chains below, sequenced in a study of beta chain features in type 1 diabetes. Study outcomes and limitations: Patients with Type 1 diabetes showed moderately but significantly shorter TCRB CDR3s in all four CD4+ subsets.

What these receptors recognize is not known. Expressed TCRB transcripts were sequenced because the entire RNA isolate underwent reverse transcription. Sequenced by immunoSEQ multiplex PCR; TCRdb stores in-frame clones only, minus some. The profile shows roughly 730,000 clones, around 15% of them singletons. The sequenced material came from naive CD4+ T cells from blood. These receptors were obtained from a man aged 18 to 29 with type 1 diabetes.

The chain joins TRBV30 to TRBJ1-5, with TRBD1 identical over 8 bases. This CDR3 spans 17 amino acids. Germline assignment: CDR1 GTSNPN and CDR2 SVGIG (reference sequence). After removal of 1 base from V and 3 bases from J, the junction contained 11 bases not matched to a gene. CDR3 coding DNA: TGTGCCTGGAGTGGGCCGGGACAGGTCCTACACAATCAGCCCCAGCATTTT. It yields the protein CAWSGPGQVLHNQPQHF.

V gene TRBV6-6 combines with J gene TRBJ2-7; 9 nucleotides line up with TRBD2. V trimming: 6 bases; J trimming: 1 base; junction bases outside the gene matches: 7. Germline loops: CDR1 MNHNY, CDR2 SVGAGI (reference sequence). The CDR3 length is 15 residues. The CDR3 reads CASRRKRGESYEQYF. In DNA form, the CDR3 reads TGTGCCAGCAGGAGAAAGCGGGGGGAATCCTACGAGCAGTACTTC.

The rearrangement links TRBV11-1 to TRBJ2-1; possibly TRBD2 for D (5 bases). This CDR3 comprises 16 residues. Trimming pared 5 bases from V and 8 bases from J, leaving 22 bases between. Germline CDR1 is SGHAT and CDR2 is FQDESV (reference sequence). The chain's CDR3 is CASSLPTLEDSDEQFF. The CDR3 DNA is TGTGCCAGCAGCCTTCCAACACTGGAGGATTCGGATGAGCAGTTCTTC.

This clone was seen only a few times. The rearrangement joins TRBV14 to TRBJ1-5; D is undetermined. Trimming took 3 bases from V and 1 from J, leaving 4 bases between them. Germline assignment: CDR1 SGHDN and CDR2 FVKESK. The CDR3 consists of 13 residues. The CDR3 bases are TGTGCCAGCAGCCAGATGAGCAATCAGCCCCAGCATTTT. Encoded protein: CASSQMSNQPQHF.

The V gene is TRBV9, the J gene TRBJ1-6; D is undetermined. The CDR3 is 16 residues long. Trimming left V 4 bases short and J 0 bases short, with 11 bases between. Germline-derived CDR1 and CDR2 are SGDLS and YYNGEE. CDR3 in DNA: TGTGCCAGCAGCTTGACAAGCAGCTCCTATAATTCACCCCTCCACTTT. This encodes CASSLTSSSYNSPLHF.

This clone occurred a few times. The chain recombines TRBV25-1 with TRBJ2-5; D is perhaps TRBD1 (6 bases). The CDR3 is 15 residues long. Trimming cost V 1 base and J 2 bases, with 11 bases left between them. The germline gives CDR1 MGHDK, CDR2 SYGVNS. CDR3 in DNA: TGTGCCAGCAGTGAATTGTCAGGGGTACAAGAGACCCAGTACTTC. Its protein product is CASSELSGVQETQYF. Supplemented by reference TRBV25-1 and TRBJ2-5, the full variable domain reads EADIYQTPRYLVIGTGKKITLECSQTMGHDKMYWYQQDPGMELHLIHYSYGVNSTEKGDLSSESTVSRIRTEHFPLTLESARPSHTSQYLCASSELSGVQETQYFGPGTRLLVL.

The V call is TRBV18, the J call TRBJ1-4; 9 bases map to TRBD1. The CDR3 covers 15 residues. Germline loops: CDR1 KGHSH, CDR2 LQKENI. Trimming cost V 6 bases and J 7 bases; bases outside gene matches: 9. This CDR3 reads CASSLRDREGEKLFF. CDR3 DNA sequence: TGTGCCAGCTCGCTCCGGGACAGGGAAGGTGAAAAACTGTTTTTT.

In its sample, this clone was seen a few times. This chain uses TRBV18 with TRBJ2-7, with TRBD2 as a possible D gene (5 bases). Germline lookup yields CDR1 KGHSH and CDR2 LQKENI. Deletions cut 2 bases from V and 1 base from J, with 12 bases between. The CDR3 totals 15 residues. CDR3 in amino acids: CASSPSTGRSYEQYF. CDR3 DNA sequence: TGTGCCAGCTCACCATCGACTGGGAGATCCTACGAGCAGTACTTC.

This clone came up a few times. The CDR3 loop is CSVDVGPGRGAGTEAFF. CDR3 DNA: TGCAGCGTTGATGTTGGGCCCGGGAGGGGCGCAGGCACTGAAGCTTTCTTT. V and J are TRBV29-1 and TRBJ1-1; tentatively, D is TRBD1 (5 bases). Per germline, CDR1 SQVTM and CDR2 ANQGSEA. CDR3 length equals 17 residues. Trimming stripped 3 bases from V and 4 bases from J, with 24 bases between.

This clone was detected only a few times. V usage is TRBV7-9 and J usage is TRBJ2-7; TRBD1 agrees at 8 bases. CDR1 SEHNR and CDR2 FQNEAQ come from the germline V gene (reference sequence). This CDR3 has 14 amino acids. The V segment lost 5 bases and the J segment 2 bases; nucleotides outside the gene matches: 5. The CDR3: CASSRGTGTYEQYF. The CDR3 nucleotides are TGTGCCAGCAGCCGCGGGACAGGTACCTACGAGCAGTACTTC.

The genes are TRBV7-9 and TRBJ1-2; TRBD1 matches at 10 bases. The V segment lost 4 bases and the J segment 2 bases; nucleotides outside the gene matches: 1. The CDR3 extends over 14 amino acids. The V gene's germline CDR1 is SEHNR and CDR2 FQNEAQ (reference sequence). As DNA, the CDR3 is TGTGCCAGCAGCTCGACAGGGGGCAACTATGGCTACACCTTC. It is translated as CASSSTGGNYGYTF.

This chain's CDR3 is CASSQQRGASYNEQFF. For the CDR3, the DNA is TGTGCCAGCAGCCAACAACGGGGGGCCTCCTACAATGAGCAGTTCTTC. The rearrangement links TRBV21-1 to TRBJ2-1; whether TRBD2, the table's D call, matches the DNA was not checked. TRBV21-1 is assigned pseudogene status. There are 16 residues in the CDR3.

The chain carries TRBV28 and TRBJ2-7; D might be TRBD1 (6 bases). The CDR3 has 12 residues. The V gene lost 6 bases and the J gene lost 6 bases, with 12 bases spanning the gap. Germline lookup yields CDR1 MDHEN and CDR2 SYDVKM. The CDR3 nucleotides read TGTGCCAGCAGCCTCGACAGGTTCGAGCAGTACTTC. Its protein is CASSLDRFEQYF.

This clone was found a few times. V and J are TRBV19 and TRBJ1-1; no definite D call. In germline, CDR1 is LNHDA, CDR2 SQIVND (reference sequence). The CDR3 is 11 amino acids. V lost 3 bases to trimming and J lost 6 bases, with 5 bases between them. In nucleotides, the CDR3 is TGTGCCAGTAGTATGTCGGCTGAAGCTTTCTTT. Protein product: CASSMSAEAFF.

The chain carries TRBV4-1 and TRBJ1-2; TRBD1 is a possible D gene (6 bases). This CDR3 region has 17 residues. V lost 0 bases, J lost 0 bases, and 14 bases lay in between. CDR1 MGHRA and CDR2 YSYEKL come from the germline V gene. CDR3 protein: CASSQDQTQGANYGYTF. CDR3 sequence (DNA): TGCGCCAGCAGCCAAGATCAAACACAGGGAGCTAACTATGGCTACACCTTC.

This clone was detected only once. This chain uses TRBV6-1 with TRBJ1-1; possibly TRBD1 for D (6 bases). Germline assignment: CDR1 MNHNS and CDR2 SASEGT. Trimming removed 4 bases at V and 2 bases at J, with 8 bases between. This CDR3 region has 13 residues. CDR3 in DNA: TGTGCCAGCAGTGGACAGGACAACACTGAAGCTTTCTTT. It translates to CASSGQDNTEAFF.

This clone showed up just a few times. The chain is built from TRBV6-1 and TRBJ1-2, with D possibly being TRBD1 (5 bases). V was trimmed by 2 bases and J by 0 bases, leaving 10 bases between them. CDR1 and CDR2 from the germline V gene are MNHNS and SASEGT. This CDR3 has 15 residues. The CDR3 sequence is CASSEPGFANYGYTF. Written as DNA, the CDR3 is TGTGCCAGCAGTGAACCAGGGTTCGCTAACTATGGCTACACCTTC.

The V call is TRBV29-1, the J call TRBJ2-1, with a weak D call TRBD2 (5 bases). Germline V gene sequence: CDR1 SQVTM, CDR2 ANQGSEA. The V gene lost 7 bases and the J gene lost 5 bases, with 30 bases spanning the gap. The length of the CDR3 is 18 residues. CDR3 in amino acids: CSGVRRVGVSDGNNEQFF. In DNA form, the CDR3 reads TGCAGCGGTGTTCGAAGGGTCGGGGTTTCGGACGGAAACAATGAGCAGTTCTTC.

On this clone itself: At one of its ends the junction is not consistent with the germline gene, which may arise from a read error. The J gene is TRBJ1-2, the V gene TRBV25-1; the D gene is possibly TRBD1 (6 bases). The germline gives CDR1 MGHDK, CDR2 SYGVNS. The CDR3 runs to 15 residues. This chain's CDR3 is CANSEYRGSNYGYTF. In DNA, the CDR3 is TGTGCCAACAGTGAATATAGGGGGTCTAACTATGGCTACACCTTC.

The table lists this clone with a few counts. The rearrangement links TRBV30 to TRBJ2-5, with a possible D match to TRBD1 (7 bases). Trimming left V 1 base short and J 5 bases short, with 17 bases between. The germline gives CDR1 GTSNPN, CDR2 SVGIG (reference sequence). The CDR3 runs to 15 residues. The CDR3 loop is CAWSGSTGDWETQYF. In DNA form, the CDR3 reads TGTGCCTGGAGTGGATCCACAGGGGACTGGGAGACCCAGTACTTC.